Presented here are 12 T cell receptor beta chains from one specimen sequenced in a study of blood T cell repertoires in COVID-19. The method was immunoSEQ multiplex PCR; TCRdb's version includes in-frame clones alone and lacks a portion of them. The sample consists of about 400,000 clones, 80% to 90% of them appearing once. The sequencing sample was made of PBMCs or T cells enriched from blood (not recorded which). These receptors originate from a woman aged 50 to 60 who had recovered from COVID-19.

Note on this clone: Other DNA sequences from this sample encode an identical CDR3 as well. This chain links TRBV6-2 or TRBV6-3 with TRBJ2-7, with D hard to call. This CDR3 spans 11 amino acids. Trimming left V 6 bases short and J 3 bases short, with 6 bases between. The germline V gene has CDR1 MNHEY and CDR2 SVGEGT. Written as DNA, the CDR3 is TGTGCCAGCAGCTCCTTCTACGAGCAGTACTTC. It yields the protein CASSSFYEQYF.

There are a few counts of this clone. The V call is TRBV6-5, the J call TRBJ1-1; D is possibly TRBD1 (6 bases). V was cut by 2 bases and J by 3 bases, with 10 bases left in between. The CDR3 is 14 amino acids. Germline loops: CDR1 MNHEY, CDR2 SVGAGI. CDR3 nucleotide sequence: TGTGCCAGCAGTTACGATCCAGGGGACACTGAAGCTTTCTTT. This sequence encodes CASSYDPGDTEAFF.

This sequence joins TRBV20-1 and TRBJ2-1, with a possible D match to TRBD2 (7 bases). Germline V lookup: CDR1 DFQATT, CDR2 SNEGSKA (reference sequence). The ends were cut back, 3 bases at V and 2 bases at J, with 11 bases in the middle. CDR3 size: 14 residues. The DNA for the CDR3 is TGCAGTGCTAGTTTGGGGGGGCCCTACAATGAGCAGTTCTTC. It is translated as CSASLGGPYNEQFF.

The V and J genes are TRBV7-9 and TRBJ1-2; possibly TRBD1 for D (6 bases). Trimming took 10 bases from V and 8 from J, leaving 20 bases between them. The CDR3 sequence is 13 residues long. Per germline, CDR1 SEHNR and CDR2 FQNEAQ (reference sequence). The CDR3 nucleotides read TGTGCCACCACGGACGGGGGGGCTCTGGGCTACACCTTC. Translating it yields CATTDGGALGYTF.

This chain links TRBV2 with TRBJ1-1; D is undetermined. The CDR3 extends over 11 amino acids. The V end lost 7 bases, the J end lost 5 bases, and 8 bases lay between the germline ends. Germline V CDR1 and CDR2: SNHLY, FYNNEI. The CDR3 is CASNRETEAFF. Here the CDR3 DNA reads TGTGCCAGCAACCGGGAAACTGAAGCTTTCTTT.

This clone has only a few counts. This chain uses TRBV3-1 (or the pseudogene TRBV3-2) with TRBJ1-2; tentatively, D is TRBD1 (5 bases). Between the trimmed V and J ends, which lost 11 bases and 4 bases, there was a span of 11 bases. The CDR3 is 11 amino acids. Germline loops: CDR1 LGHDT, CDR2 YNNKEL (reference sequence). CDR3 bases: TGTGCCTGCGGGGACGGCTATGGCTACACCTTC. This codes for CACGDGYGYTF.

The chain couples TRBV29-1 to TRBJ2-2, with no clear D. From germline, CDR1 is SQVTM and CDR2 ANQGSEA. The V end lost 4 bases, the J end lost 2 bases, and 11 bases lay between the germline ends. The CDR3 covers 14 residues. The CDR3 bases are TGCAGCGTTGCAATCGACTTAAACACCGGGGAGCTGTTTTTT. Translating gives CSVAIDLNTGELFF.

Details on this clone: Additional DNA sequences in this sample encode the identical CDR3. This chain joins TRBV3-1 (or the pseudogene TRBV3-2) and TRBJ1-2; weak D call: TRBD1 (5 bases). V was clipped by 3 bases and J by 7 bases, with 6 bases between them. Germline assignment: CDR1 LGHDT and CDR2 YNNKEL (reference sequence). There are 11 residues in the CDR3. In DNA, the CDR3 is TGTGCCAGCAGCCAGGGGGGTGGCTACACCTTC. This translates into CASSQGGGYTF.

V usage is TRBV28 and J usage is TRBJ2-1; 10 positions agree with TRBD2. The V and J ends lost 5 bases and 6 bases, in that order; junction bases with no gene match: 7. CDR3 length: 15 residues. CDR1 and CDR2 (germline): MDHEN, SYDVKM. In nucleotides, the CDR3 is TGTGCCAGCAGTAGCGGGGGGGCAAGAGTCAATGAGCAGTTCTTC. Its protein is CASSSGGARVNEQFF. Based on the CDR3 plus reference TRBV28 and TRBJ2-1, the full variable domain is DVKVTQSSRYLVKRTGEKVFLECVQDMDHENMFWYRQDPGLGLRLIYFSYDVKMKEKGDIPEGYSVSREKKERFSLILESASTNQTSMYLCASSSGGARVNEQFFGPGTRLTVL.

V and J are TRBV30 and TRBJ1-2, with a weak D call TRBD1 (5 bases). The germline V and J ends were trimmed by 5 bases and 8 bases, with 18 bases remaining between them. The CDR3 sequence is 13 residues long. Germline V gives CDR1 GTSNPN, CDR2 SVGIG (reference sequence). The chain's CDR3 is CAWYRLPEGGYTF. CDR3 nucleotides: TGTGCCTGGTACAGGTTGCCGGAGGGGGGCTACACCTTC.

As for this clone: A read error may produce the germline difference seen at one junction end. V usage is TRBV7-2 and J usage is TRBJ2-7; D possibly corresponds to TRBD2 (5 bases). This CDR3 has 13 amino acids. CDR1 SGHTA and CDR2 FQGNSA come from the germline V gene. This CDR3 reads CASSLAPVYEQYF. The CDR3 DNA reads TGTGCCAGCAGCCTAGCCCCGGTTTACGAGCAGTACTTC.

The J gene is TRBJ1-5, the V gene TRBV30; maybe TRBD1 (6 bases). V was pared by 0 bases and J by 0 bases, with 9 bases between. The CDR3 spans 15 residues. The germline gives CDR1 GTSNPN, CDR2 SVGIG (reference sequence). The CDR3 DNA follows: TGTGCCTGGAGTGTGTCAGGGGATAGCAATCAGCCCCAGCATTTT. Translated: CAWSVSGDSNQPQHF.